This note documents a single T cell receptor (beta chain) sequence. Germline lookup yields CDR1 LGHDT and CDR2 YNNKEL (reference sequence). Germline trimming cut 5 bases from V and 2 bases from J; bases unmatched to any gene: 6. The CDR3 sequence is 15 residues long. The data belong to a study of blood T cell repertoires in COVID-19. As for the study in general: There were acute and convalescent COVID-19 samples, and they came from the United States, Italy and Spain. Sample material is recorded as cDNA or gDNA derived from T cells, B-cell-depleted T cells, or PBMCs.

Clones were read by immunoSEQ multiplex PCR, and TCRdb kept only the in-frame ones, dropping some. The sample carries roughly 80,000 clones, about 80% recorded once. The TCR comes from a human donor in a cohort sampled during active COVID-19. What was sequenced was peripheral blood. The chain recombines TRBV3-1 (or the pseudogene TRBV3-2) with TRBJ2-3; TRBD2 agrees at 8 bases. The DNA of the CDR3 is TGTGCCAGCAGCAGACGGGGGGGGGACACAGATACGCAGTATTTT. Its protein product is CASSRRGGDTDTQYF.